One and the same sample provided the 22 T cell receptor beta chains below, sequenced in a study of vaccination effects on CD4 cells after COVID-19. Profiled with immunoSEQ multiplex PCR; TCRdb holds only in-frame clones, not every one. This table holds under 60,000 clones, around 80% found once. Antigen-specific CD4+ T cells were expanded (with viral peptide pools) by the ViraFEST assay ahead of sequencing. Subsequent to about 10 days of culture, CD4+ T cells were isolated. PCR-confirmed SARS-CoV-2 infection occurred in the person between March and December 2020. Antigen specificity for these receptors is unknown. This specimen consisted of CD4+ T cells from PBMCs cultured with HIV peptides, obtained before COVID-19 vaccination. As for subset: HIV-1 Nef peptide pool negative control/reference culture. The receptors were sampled from a human donor who had a prior SARS-CoV-2 infection.

This chain links TRBV4-3 with TRBJ2-2, with 10 bases aligning to TRBD2. The ends lost 1 base at V and 3 bases at J; junction bases unmatched: 11. The CDR3 spans 19 residues. CDR1 and CDR2 (germline): LGHNA, YSLEER. The CDR3 region is CASSQVGIQRGGYTGELFF. DNA for the CDR3: TGCGCCAGCAGCCAAGTTGGAATTCAGCGGGGGGGCTACACCGGGGAGCTGTTTTTT.

The CDR3 DNA reads as TGTGCCAGCAGTTACTCACTAGCGTCCGGGGAGCTGTTTTTT. This translates into CASSYSLASGELFF. The rearrangement links TRBV6-5 to TRBJ2-2; 7 bases align to TRBD2. CDR3 length: 14 amino acids. Germline V gene sequence: CDR1 MNHEY, CDR2 SVGAGI. V trimming: 0 bases; J trimming: 6 bases; junction bases outside the gene matches: 1.

The CDR3 protein is CASSPQGSGVEEQYF. The DNA of the CDR3 is TGTGCCAGCAGCCCACAGGGTAGCGGAGTCGAGGAGCAGTACTTC. V and J are TRBV11-3 and TRBJ2-7, with D perhaps matching TRBD1 or TRBD2 (6 bases each). The germline V gene has CDR1 SGHNT and CDR2 YENEEA. The CDR3 sequence is 15 residues long. V lost 5 bases, J lost 7 bases, and 21 bases lay in between.

The chain recombines TRBV10-3 with TRBJ2-7; possibly TRBD1 for D (6 bases). The CDR3 has 14 amino acids. In germline, CDR1 is ENHRY, CDR2 SYGVKD. Trimming removed 5 bases from V and 0 bases from J, with 11 bases in between. The CDR3 DNA is TGTGCCATCAGTCTACAGGGAAACTCCTACGAGCAGTACTTC. Translation: CAISLQGNSYEQYF.

V usage is TRBV20-1 and J usage is TRBJ1-1, with D hard to call. This CDR3 contains 13 residues. The germline CDR1 and CDR2 sequences are DFQATT and SNEGSKA (reference sequence). Trimming cost V 3 bases and J 0 bases, with 8 bases left between them. Written as DNA, the CDR3 is TGCAGTGCTAGTAGGTTTATGAACACTGAAGCTTTCTTT. Its protein is CSASRFMNTEAFF.

This clone showed up just once. V gene TRBV6-2 or TRBV6-3 combines with J gene TRBJ2-3; D possibly matches TRBD1 or TRBD2 (5 bases each). Germline assignment: CDR1 MNHEY and CDR2 SVGEGT. This CDR3 has 13 residues. V lost 6 bases and J lost 6, with 13 bases in between. CDR3 in amino acids: CASSQGRQDTQYF. The DNA of the CDR3 is TGTGCCAGCAGCCAGGGACGCCAGGATACGCAGTATTTT.

In this sample, this clone turned up a few times. V is TRBV7-9 and J is TRBJ1-2; 9 bases map to TRBD1. CDR1 and CDR2 (germline): SEHNR, FQNEAQ (reference sequence). The V gene end was trimmed by 5 bases and the J gene end by 6 bases; junction bases not matched to a gene: 4. The CDR3 length is 13 residues. CDR3 nucleotides: TGTGCCAGCAGCCAAACAGGGGGCGATGGCTACACCTTC. Encoded protein: CASSQTGGDGYTF. Variable domain in full (rest from reference TRBV7-9 and TRBJ1-2): DTGVSQNPRHKITKRGQNVTFRCDPISEHNRLYWYRQTLGQGPEFLTYFQNEAQLEKSRLLSDRFSAERPKGSFSTLEIQRTEQGDSAMYLCASSQTGGDGYTFGSGTRLTVV.

There are a few counts of this clone. V usage is TRBV25-1 and J usage is TRBJ2-1; weak D call: TRBD1 (6 bases). CDR3 length: 16 amino acids. Trimming removed 2 bases at V and 5 bases at J, with 16 bases between. Per germline, CDR1 MGHDK and CDR2 SYGVNS. The CDR3 DNA follows: TGTGCCAGCAGTGAAGCGCCAGGGGCCGGTAACAATGAGCAGTTCTTC. Translating gives CASSEAPGAGNNEQFF.

The chain is built from TRBV3-1 (or the pseudogene TRBV3-2) and TRBJ1-2; no reliable D call. CDR3 length: 11 amino acids. The V end lost 0 bases, the J end lost 8 bases, and 4 bases lay between the germline ends. CDR1 is LGHDT, CDR2 YNNKEL, per germline (reference sequence). The CDR3 region is CASSQDRGYTF. In DNA form, the CDR3 reads TGTGCCAGCAGCCAAGACAGGGGCTACACCTTC.

V gene TRBV19 combines with J gene TRBJ2-2; 8 nucleotides match TRBD1. Looked up from germline, CDR1 is LNHDA and CDR2 is SQIVND (reference sequence). This CDR3 has 14 amino acids. With 5 bases clipped from V and 5 bases from J, the junction kept 4 bases outside the gene matches. The CDR3 here is CASSGYRGTGELFF. The DNA for the CDR3 is TGTGCCAGTAGTGGGTACAGGGGGACCGGGGAGCTGTTTTTT.

This clone was observed a single time. This sequence joins TRBV30 and TRBJ2-7; maybe TRBD2 (7 bases). In germline, CDR1 is GTSNPN, CDR2 SVGIG (reference sequence). V dropped 2 bases and J dropped 7 bases, with 21 bases sitting between them. CDR3 size: 15 residues. The CDR3 bases are TGTGCCTGGAGTATCCCGGGGGGCACTCTACGAGAGCAGTACTTC. Its protein product is CAWSIPGGTLREQYF. Together with reference TRBV30 and TRBJ2-7, the CDR3 gives the full variable domain: SQTIHQWPATLVQPVGSPLSLECTVEGTSNPNLYWYRQAAGRGLQLLFYSVGIGQISSEVPQNLSASRPQDRQFILSSKKLLLSDSGFYLCAWSIPGGTLREQYFGPGTRLTVT.

This rearrangement joins TRBV2 to TRBJ1-5; a weak D match, TRBD1 (5 bases). V lost 6 bases and J lost 6, with 12 bases in between. Germline CDR1 and CDR2: SNHLY and FYNNEI. The CDR3 runs to 13 residues. The CDR3: CASSPEGVQPQHF. The CDR3 bases are TGTGCCAGCAGCCCTGAAGGGGTTCAGCCCCAGCATTTT. Full variable domain (rest looked up from reference TRBV2 and TRBJ1-5): EPEVTQTPSHQVTQMGQEVILRCVPISNHLYFYWYRQILGQKVEFLVSFYNNEISEKSEIFDDQFSVERPDGSNFTLKIRSTKLEDSAMYFCASSPEGVQPQHFGDGTRLSIL.

The chain combines TRBV11-2 with TRBJ2-2; the D gene is possibly TRBD2 (5 bases). This CDR3 spans 17 amino acids. Trimming left V 4 bases short and J 6 bases short, with 21 bases between. From germline, CDR1 is SGHAT and CDR2 FQNNGV. The CDR3 DNA follows: TGTGCCAGCAGCTACTTAGTTCCTCGAGGGCCACCCGGGGAGCTGTTTTTT. Encoded protein: CASSYLVPRGPPGELFF.

The chain uses TRBV5-4 and TRBJ1-1; the D gene is possibly TRBD1 (5 bases). This CDR3 comprises 15 residues. Trimming left V 4 bases short and J 3 bases short, with 16 bases between. Looked up from germline, CDR1 is SGHNT and CDR2 is YYREEE (reference sequence). The CDR3 loop is CASSGWSGGDTEAFF. CDR3 coding DNA: TGTGCCAGCAGCGGGTGGTCGGGGGGAGACACTGAAGCTTTCTTT. The variable domain in full, with the rest retrieved from reference TRBV5-4 and TRBJ1-1, is ETGVTQSPTHLIKTRGQQVTLRCSSQSGHNTVSWYQQALGQGPQFIFQYYREEENGRGNFPPRFSGLQFPNYSSELNVNALELDDSALYLCASSGWSGGDTEAFFGQGTRLTVV.

The chain joins TRBV10-3 to TRBJ2-3; 15 bases line up with TRBD2. V was clipped by 7 bases and J by 2 bases; unmatched bases: 13. Germline CDR1 ENHRY, CDR2 SYGVKD. The CDR3 runs 19 residues. The CDR3 here is CAITKTPGLAGGFTDTQYF. The CDR3 DNA reads as TGTGCCATCACTAAAACACCGGGACTAGCGGGGGGCTTCACAGATACGCAGTATTTT.

The chain recombines TRBV29-1 with TRBJ2-5; the match to TRBD2 covers 10 bases. V trimming: 7 bases; J trimming: 5 bases; junction bases outside the gene matches: 4. CDR3 size: 12 residues. The germline gives CDR1 SQVTM, CDR2 ANQGSEA. In DNA, the CDR3 is TGCAGCGCACCGGGACTAGCGGAGACCCAGTACTTC. Residues: CSAPGLAETQYF.

This clone was found a few times. The chain employs TRBV4-1 and TRBJ1-5; 7 nucleotides line up with TRBD1. The CDR3 consists of 19 residues. Looked up from germline, CDR1 is MGHRA and CDR2 is YSYEKL. Losses at the gene ends were 0 bases for V and 5 bases for J; bases not matched to a gene: 16. CDR3 bases: TGCGCCAGCAGCCAAGATAGGTTGGGCAGGGGGATTGGCGATCAGCCCCAGCATTTT. The encoded protein is CASSQDRLGRGIGDQPQHF.

The rearrangement links TRBV14 to TRBJ2-6; D is undetermined. The V end lost 4 bases, the J end lost 1 base, and 11 bases lay between the germline ends. The V gene's germline CDR1 is SGHDN and CDR2 FVKESK. The CDR3 has 16 amino acids. CDR3 nucleotide sequence: TGTGCCAGCAGCCGTACCGGTTGGTCTGGGGCCAACGTCCTGACTTTC. Residues: CASSRTGWSGANVLTF.

The chain is built from TRBV7-3 and TRBJ2-3; D is uncertain. The length of the CDR3 is 14 residues. Germline lookup yields CDR1 SGHTA and CDR2 FQGTGA. V was pared by 2 bases and J by 3 bases, with 9 bases between. CDR3: CASSLGVSTDTQYF. CDR3 bases: TGTGCCAGCAGCTTAGGGGTGTCGACAGATACGCAGTATTTT.

The chain combines TRBV3-1 (or the pseudogene TRBV3-2) with TRBJ1-4; possibly TRBD1 for D (6 bases). Germline lookup yields CDR1 LGHDT and CDR2 YNNKEL (reference sequence). The germline V and J ends were trimmed by 4 bases and 5 bases, with 14 bases remaining between them. This CDR3 contains 15 residues. As DNA, the CDR3 is TGTGCCAGCAGCCCCTGGGAGGGGGGAAATGAAAAACTGTTTTTT. Translated, it gives CASSPWEGGNEKLFF.

The rearrangement joins TRBV12-3 or TRBV12-4 to TRBJ2-5, with TRBD1 matching over 7 bases. This CDR3 is 13 amino acids long. Trimming at V came to 3 bases and at J to 4 bases, leaving 2 bases not matched to a gene. For the CDR3, the DNA is TGTGCCAGCAGTTTGAGACAGGGAGAGACCCAGTACTTC. It yields the protein CASSLRQGETQYF.

V and J are TRBV19 and TRBJ2-1; 9 bases are a match to TRBD1. Germline lookup yields CDR1 LNHDA and CDR2 SQIVND (reference sequence). After removal of 6 bases from V and 4 bases from J, the junction contained 4 bases not matched to a gene. The CDR3 is 14 residues long. DNA of the CDR3: TGTGCCAGTAGCGGGACAGGGTTGTACAATGAGCAGTTCTTC. Translated, it gives CASSGTGLYNEQFF.